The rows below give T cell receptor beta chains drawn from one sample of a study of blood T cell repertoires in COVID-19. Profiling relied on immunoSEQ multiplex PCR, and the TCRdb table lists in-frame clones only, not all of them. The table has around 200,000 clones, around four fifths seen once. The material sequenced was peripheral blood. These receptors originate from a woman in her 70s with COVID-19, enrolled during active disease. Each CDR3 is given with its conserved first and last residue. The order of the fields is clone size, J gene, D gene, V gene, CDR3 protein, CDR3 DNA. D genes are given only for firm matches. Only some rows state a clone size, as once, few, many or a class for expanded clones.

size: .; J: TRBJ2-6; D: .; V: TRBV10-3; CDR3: CAISESNAGIASGANVLTF; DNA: TGTGCCATCAGTGAGTCGAACGCAGGTATCGCTTCTGGGGCCAACGTCCTGACTTTC
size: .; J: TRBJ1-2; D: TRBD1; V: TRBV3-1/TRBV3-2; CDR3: CASGTEKGYTF; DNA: TGTGCCAGCGGGACAGAGAAGGGCTACACCTTC
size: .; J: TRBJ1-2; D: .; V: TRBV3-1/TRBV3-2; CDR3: CASSPTSGGYTF; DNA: TGTGCCAGCAGCCCCACTAGCGGGGGCTACACCTTC
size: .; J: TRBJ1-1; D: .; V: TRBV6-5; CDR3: CASTLQGNTEAFF; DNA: TGTGCCAGCACCCTCCAGGGGAACACTGAAGCTTTCTTT
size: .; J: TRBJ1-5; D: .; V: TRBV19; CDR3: CASSSTGTGDNQPQHF; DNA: TGTGCCAGTAGTAGTACCGGGACGGGGGACAATCAGCCCCAGCATTTT
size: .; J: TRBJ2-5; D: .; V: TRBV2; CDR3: CASSEVRLGGGTQYF; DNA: TGTGCCAGCAGTGAAGTTCGACTGGGGGGTGGGACCCAGTACTTC
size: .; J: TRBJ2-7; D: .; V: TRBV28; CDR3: CASRSTGYEQYF; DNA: TGTGCCAGCAGGAGCACAGGTTACGAGCAGTACTTC
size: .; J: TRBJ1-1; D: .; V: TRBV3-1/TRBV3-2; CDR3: CASSQAQGEAFF; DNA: TGTGCCAGCAGCCAGGCCCAGGGGGAAGCTTTCTTT
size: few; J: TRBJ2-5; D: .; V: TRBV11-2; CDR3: CASSLAGVKETQYF; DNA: TGTGCCAGCAGCTTAGCGGGGGTGAAGGAGACCCAGTACTTC
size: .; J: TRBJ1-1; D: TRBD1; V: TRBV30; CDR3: CAWGRGLGTEAFF; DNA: TGTGCCTGGGGTAGGGGGCTGGGGACTGAAGCTTTCTTT
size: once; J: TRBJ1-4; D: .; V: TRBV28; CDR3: CASSFSGQGNEKLFF; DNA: TGTGCCAGCAGTTTCTCTGGGCAGGGAAATGAAAAACTGTTTTTT
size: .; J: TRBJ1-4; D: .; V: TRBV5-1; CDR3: CASSLVGGKDEKLFF; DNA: TGCGCCAGCAGCTTGGTAGGGGGTAAGGATGAAAAACTGTTTTTT
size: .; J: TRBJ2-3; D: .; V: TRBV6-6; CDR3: CASSSTRPTDTQYF; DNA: TGTGCCAGCAGCTCGACTAGGCCGACAGATACGCAGTATTTT
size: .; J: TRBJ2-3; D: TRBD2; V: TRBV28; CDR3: CATRTLAGPAYTQYF; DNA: TGTGCCACCCGAACCCTAGCGGGACCCGCTTATACGCAGTATTTT
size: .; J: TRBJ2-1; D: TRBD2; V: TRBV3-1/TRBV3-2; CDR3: CASSRSFRREGNEQFF; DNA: TGTGCCAGCAGCCGTTCCTTCCGGCGGGAGGGTAATGAGCAGTTCTTC
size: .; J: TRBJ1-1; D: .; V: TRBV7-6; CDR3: CASSLAGQGNTEAFF; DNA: TGTGCCAGCAGCTTAGCGGGGCAGGGGAACACTGAAGCTTTCTTT